The 21 T cell receptor beta chains below were found in one sample sequenced in a study of T cell repertoires in cytomegalovirus infection (dated by TCRdb to 2018 to 2020). The instrument given in TCRdb is Illumina HiSeq 1500. TCRdb's own reprocessing of the public reads used fastp at Q25 and MiXCR and kept productive beta chains. Records with the same CDR3 protein are collapsed into one entry carrying the most frequent genes and DNA. Across this sample there are fewer than 550,000 distinct CDR3 sequences, with approximately 31% seen only once. The ten largest clones add up to around 15% of the sample. The sequenced sample consisted of PBMCs. These receptors were obtained from a human donor in good health (CMV status not recorded). Some clones in this sample may be carry-over from other donors' samples.

The rearrangement joins TRBV6-1 to TRBJ2-2, with a possible D match to TRBD2 (7 bases). Germline values: CDR1 MNHNS, CDR2 SASEGT. The CDR3 runs to 14 residues. Written as DNA, the CDR3 is TGTGCAGGAGCAGGGGAGGGGGACACCGGGGAGCTGTTTTTT. Residues: CAGAGEGDTGELFF.

This sequence joins TRBV4-2 and TRBJ2-5; TRBD2 aligns across 14 bases. V shed 1 base and J 3 bases; nucleotides not matched to a gene: 1. The CDR3 consists of 16 residues. Germline V gene data show CDR1 as LGHNA and CDR2 as YNFKEQ. The CDR3 nucleotides are TGTGCCAGCAGCCAAGGGGGACTAGCGGGAGAAGAGACCCAGTACTTC. Protein: CASSQGGLAGEETQYF.

The CDR3 DNA reads TGTGCCAGTAGTATAGATGAAGGAGGGGGAACTGAAGCTTTCTTT. Protein sequence: CASSIDEGGGTEAFF. This chain uses TRBV19 with TRBJ1-1; D may be TRBD1 (6 bases). With 0 bases removed from V and 5 bases from J, the gap between germline ends came to 13 bases. CDR3 size: 15 residues. CDR1 LNHDA and CDR2 SQIVND come from the germline V gene (reference sequence).

The J gene is TRBJ2-1, the V gene TRBV2; D gene ambiguous. The CDR3 totals 14 residues. The germline V gene encodes CDR1 SNHLY and CDR2 FYNNEI. Trimming cost V 5 bases and J 2 bases, with 10 bases left between them. In DNA, the CDR3 is TGTGCCAGCAGTCGTACGGTAACCTACAATGAGCAGTTCTTC. Its protein is CASSRTVTYNEQFF.

This clonotype was recorded at least ten times. V usage is TRBV6-5 and J usage is TRBJ2-1, with 8 bases matching TRBD2. The CDR3 spans 17 residues. J gave up 8 bases and V 0 bases, and 12 bases lay outside the gene matches. CDR1 and CDR2 (germline): MNHEY, SVGAGI. The CDR3 spells CASSYSKGTRMFDEQFF. CDR3 coding DNA: TGTGCCAGCAGTTACTCTAAAGGGACTAGAATGTTCGATGAGCAGTTCTTC.

This clonotype appeared a few times. This sequence joins TRBV6-5 and TRBJ2-2; tentatively, D is TRBD2 (5 bases). Trimming took off 5 bases at V and 3 bases at J, with 13 bases between the two ends. This CDR3 spans 15 amino acids. Germline V gene data show CDR1 as MNHEY and CDR2 as SVGAGI. The CDR3 DNA reads TGTGCCAGCAGTAATGTAGCGACGTACACCGGGGAGCTGTTTTTT. This gives the protein CASSNVATYTGELFF.

The sample holds many counts of this clonotype. The chain employs TRBV7-8 and TRBJ2-7; 9 bases align to TRBD1. The V and J ends lost 3 bases and 5 bases, in that order; junction bases with no gene match: 11. Germline values: CDR1 SGHVS, CDR2 FQNEAQ. The CDR3 is 16 amino acids. The DNA for the CDR3 is TGTGCCAGCAGCTTTTCCCGGACAGGGGCCCTGGACGAGCAGTACTTC. Translated, it gives CASSFSRTGALDEQYF. The full variable domain, in which reference TRBV7-8 and TRBJ2-7 provide the parts outside the CDR3, is GAGVSQSPRYKVAKRGQDVALRCDPISGHVSLFWYQQALGQGPEFLTYFQNEAQLDKSGLPSDRFFAERPEGSVSTLKIQRTQQEDSAVYLCASSFSRTGALDEQYFGPGTRLTVT.

The chain carries TRBV9 and TRBJ1-2; D remains ambiguous. The CDR3 loop spans 12 amino acids. Per the germline V gene, CDR1 is SGDLS and CDR2 is YYNGEE. V was clipped by 5 bases and J by 4 bases, with 9 bases between them. The DNA for the CDR3 is TGTGCCAGCAGACCCGGGCCCTATGGCTACACCTTC. Translation: CASRPGPYGYTF.

The rearrangement links TRBV12-3 or TRBV12-4 to TRBJ2-5; D not resolved. V was cut by 4 bases and J by 3 bases, with 6 bases left in between. The CDR3 is made up of 12 amino acids. The CDR3 reads CASSSLEETQYF. CDR3 DNA sequence: TGTGCCAGCAGTTCATTGGAAGAGACCCAGTACTTC.

This chain links TRBV5-5 with TRBJ1-1; TRBD1 matches 11 bases. The CDR3 has 18 amino acids. Germline V CDR1 and CDR2: SGHKS, YYEKEE (reference sequence). With 0 bases clipped from V and 2 bases from J, the junction kept 9 bases outside the gene matches. CDR3 residues: CASSLERTGGVRNTEAFF. The CDR3 bases are TGTGCCAGCAGCTTGGAGAGGACAGGGGGCGTTCGAAACACTGAAGCTTTCTTT. Using reference TRBV5-5 and TRBJ1-1 for the parts outside the CDR3, the full variable domain is DAGVTQSPTHLIKTRGQQVTLRCSPISGHKSVSWYQQVLGQGPQFIFQYYEKEERGRGNFPDRFSARQFPNYSSELNVNALLLGDSALYLCASSLERTGGVRNTEAFFGQGTRLTVV.

This clonotype turned up a few times. This chain uses TRBV19 with TRBJ1-5; perhaps TRBD1 as D (6 bases). In germline, CDR1 is LNHDA, CDR2 SQIVND (reference sequence). The CDR3 totals 14 residues. Trimming stripped 3 bases from V and 4 bases from J, with 10 bases between. The DNA for the CDR3 is TGTGCCAGTAGTATCAGGGGACAAAATCAGCCCCAGCATTTT. This gives the protein CASSIRGQNQPQHF.

The J gene is TRBJ2-5, the V gene TRBV6-1; D not certain. The CDR3 loop spans 10 amino acids. Trimming took 8 bases from V and 13 from J, leaving 14 bases between them. CDR1 and CDR2 from the germline V gene are MNHNS and SASEGT. This chain's CDR3 is CASGLRLPYF. The CDR3 nucleotides read TGTGCCAGCGGTTTGAGGCTCCCGTACTTC.

The chain uses TRBV18 and TRBJ1-5; D is ambiguous. Germline CDR1 is KGHSH and CDR2 is LQKENI. CDR3 length equals 15 residues. Trimming cost V 3 bases and J 3 bases, with 12 bases left between them. CDR3 protein: CASSPSQIINQPQHF. As DNA, the CDR3 is TGTGCCAGCTCACCGAGCCAGATTATCAATCAGCCCCAGCATTTT.

This clonotype was detected once. The J gene is TRBJ2-3, the V gene TRBV7-9, with D possibly matching TRBD1 (5 bases). With 4 bases removed from V and 1 base from J, the gap between germline ends came to 9 bases. Looked up from germline, CDR1 is SEHNR and CDR2 is FQNEAQ (reference sequence). This CDR3 is built from 14 residues. Written as DNA, the CDR3 is TGTGCCAGCAGCTCCACGACAGGCACAGATACGCAGTATTTT. This sequence encodes CASSSTTGTDTQYF. Based on the CDR3 plus reference TRBV7-9 and TRBJ2-3, the full variable domain is DTGVSQNPRHKITKRGQNVTFRCDPISEHNRLYWYRQTLGQGPEFLTYFQNEAQLEKSRLLSDRFSAERPKGSFSTLEIQRTEQGDSAMYLCASSSTTGTDTQYFGPGTRLTVL.

V is TRBV19 and J is TRBJ1-4; D not certain. Germline V gene lookup returns CDR1 LNHDA and CDR2 SQIVND (reference sequence). This CDR3 is 15 amino acids long. Trimming took 7 bases from V and 0 from J, leaving 12 bases between them. CDR3 coding DNA: TGTGCCAGTAAAGACCAGATAGCAACTAATGAAAAACTGTTTTTT. Translating gives CASKDQIATNEKLFF. Filled out from reference TRBV19 and TRBJ1-4, the complete variable domain reads DGGITQSPKYLFRKEGQNVTLSCEQNLNHDAMYWYRQDPGQGLRLIYYSQIVNDFQKGDIAEGYSVSREKKESFPLTVTSAQKNPTAFYLCASKDQIATNEKLFFGSGTQLSVL.

Many counts were recorded for this clonotype. Possible read error: a much larger clone is one base away. The genes are TRBV6-2 or TRBV6-3 and TRBJ2-5; D unclear. This CDR3 is 13 amino acids long. The V and J ends lost 2 bases and 1 base respectively, with 5 bases between them. In germline, CDR1 is MNHEY, CDR2 SVGEGT. CDR3 nucleotides: TGTGCCAGCAGTTACGAGCCCCAAGAGACCCAGTACTTC. It translates to CASSYEPQETQYF.

This clonotype was seen a few times. This sequence joins TRBV15 and TRBJ2-3; tentatively, D is TRBD2 (6 bases). The V and J ends lost 6 bases and 1 base respectively, with 11 bases between them. The CDR3 is 14 amino acids. CDR1 is LNHNV and CDR2 is YYDKDF in the germline V gene (reference sequence). The CDR3 bases are TGTGCCACCAGTTTCTGGGGGGGCACAGATACGCAGTATTTT. Its protein is CATSFWGGTDTQYF.

This clonotype showed up just a few times. The chain carries TRBV15 and TRBJ2-5, with 10 bases that match TRBD2. The CDR3 contains 15 residues. CDR1 LNHNV and CDR2 YYDKDF come from the germline V gene (reference sequence). V was pared by 5 bases and J by 4 bases, with 7 bases of the junction left unmatched. For the CDR3, the DNA is TGTGCCACCAGCTCTGGGACTAGCGTGGGAGAGACCCAGTACTTC. It yields the protein CATSSGTSVGETQYF.

The chain employs TRBV7-6 and TRBJ1-1; a weak D match, TRBD1 (5 bases). This CDR3 spans 14 amino acids. Looked up from germline, CDR1 is SGHVS and CDR2 is FNYEAQ. Trimming took off 5 bases at V and 5 bases at J, with 15 bases between the two ends. CDR3 region: CASSVGGGVTEAFF. The CDR3 nucleotides read TGTGCCAGCAGCGTGGGGGGAGGGGTTACTGAAGCTTTCTTT.

This clonotype was seen ten or more times. The chain recombines TRBV12-3 or TRBV12-4 with TRBJ1-1; no reliable D call. CDR3 length: 13 amino acids. Between the trimmed V and J ends, which lost 6 bases and 3 bases, there was a span of 11 bases. The CDR3 DNA reads as TGTGCCAGCAGCCTCTCGGAGTACACTGAAGCTTTCTTT. Its protein product is CASSLSEYTEAFF.

The chain combines TRBV6-6 with TRBJ2-7, with D unresolved. Germline V CDR1 and CDR2: MNHNY, SVGAGI (reference sequence). CDR3 length: 14 amino acids. Deletions cut 5 bases from V and 6 bases from J, with 17 bases between. The CDR3 protein is CASSKGTLFGEQYF. The CDR3 DNA reads as TGTGCCAGCAGTAAGGGAACCCTTTTTGGCGAGCAGTACTTC.